Described below is a single T cell receptor beta chain sequence and its context. Data came from immunoSEQ multiplex PCR; TCRdb stores just in-frame clones and leaves some out. The data hold over 60,000 clones, with roughly 89% observed a single time. These data are taken from a study of blood T cell repertoires in COVID-19. Study-wide background: The United States, Italy and Spain provided the acute and convalescent COVID-19 samples. Sources were T cells, B-cell-depleted T cells, or PBMCs; the material itself was cDNA or gDNA.

V lost 2 bases and J 1 base, leaving 21 bases between the germline ends. Germline CDR1 and CDR2: GTSNPN and SVGIG (reference sequence). The CDR3 has 18 amino acids. What was sequenced was peripheral blood. The genes are TRBV30 and TRBJ2-4, with a weak D call TRBD2 (7 bases). The receptor was isolated from a woman aged 45-59 years with active COVID-19. Here the CDR3 reads CAWSPTSEGGAAKNIQYF. The CDR3 nucleotides read TGTGCCTGGAGTCCGACTTCCGAGGGGGGGGCGGCCAAAAACATTCAGTACTTC.